These T cell receptor beta chains were read from a single sample in a study of blood T cell repertoires in COVID-19. The method was immunoSEQ multiplex PCR; TCRdb's version includes in-frame clones alone and lacks a portion of them. The sample yields 100,000 to 150,000 clones, 85% to 90% seen once. The sequenced material came from peripheral blood. These receptors all come from a man older than 75 with active or convalescent COVID-19. Each CDR3 is given with its conserved first and last residue. D genes are given only for firm matches. Clone size is not always given. Where it is, it says once, few, many or a class for expanded clones.

D	V	J	size	DNA	CDR3
.	TRBV28	TRBJ1-4	.	TGTGCCAGCGTCTCAGGGGCTGGTGAAAAACTGTTTTTT	CASVSGAGEKLFF
.	TRBV30	TRBJ2-7	.	TGTGCCTGGAGTTATCTTGACAGTGGGGTTTACGAGCAGTACTTC	CAWSYLDSGVYEQYF
TRBD1	TRBV2	TRBJ2-1	once	TGTGCCAGCAGAAGACAGGGTGCTAATGAGCAGTTCTTC	CASRRQGANEQFF
.	TRBV7-2	TRBJ2-7	.	TGTGCCAGCAGCTCCACTAGGGCTCAAAACTACGAGCAGTACTTC	CASSSTRAQNYEQYF
TRBD1	TRBV28	TRBJ1-4	.	TGTGCCAGCAGTCGACAGGGGATTAATGAAAAACTGTTTTTT	CASSRQGINEKLFF
.	TRBV5-1	TRBJ1-2	.	TGCGCCAGCAGCTTGTCCAAGCTTAACTATGGCTACACCTTC	CASSLSKLNYGYTF
.	TRBV19	TRBJ2-2	.	TGTGCCAGTAGTATGCGGAGTGTGAACACCGGGGAGCTGTTTTTT	CASSMRSVNTGELFF
TRBD2	TRBV5-5	TRBJ2-5	.	TGTGCCAGCAGCCGCTCTAGCGGGGGGGTTTATGAGACCCAGTACTTC	CASSRSSGGVYETQYF
TRBD1	TRBV6-1	TRBJ2-3	.	TGTGCCAGCAGTGAATCAGGGACAGGGGTTCGGGCCACCCCCGCAGATACGCAGTATTTT	CASSESGTGVRATPADTQYF
.	TRBV2	TRBJ1-1	.	TGTGCCAGCAGTGTTGGGGCCTGGGCCCCTGAAGCTTTCTTT	CASSVGAWAPEAFF
.	TRBV27	TRBJ2-7	.	TGTGCCAGCAGTTTTCGTTCGCAGAGGGGGTCGACCTCCTACGAGCAGTACTTC	CASSFRSQRGSTSYEQYF
.	TRBV30	TRBJ2-1	.	TGTGCCTGGAAGGCTAGCGCAAACAACAATGAGCAGTTCTTC	CAWKASANNNEQFF
TRBD1	TRBV6-5	TRBJ1-5	.	TGTGCCAGCAGGGATCTGACAGGGGGCGGTCAGCCCCAGCATTTT	CASRDLTGGGQPQHF
.	TRBV3-1/TRBV3-2	TRBJ1-6	.	TGTGCCAGCAGCCAAGTACCCGCCCCCGAGAATTCACCCCTCCACTTT	CASSQVPAPENSPLHF
TRBD2	TRBV4-2	TRBJ2-1	.	TGTGCCAGCAGCCAAGCAGGGACTAGCGGCCGCAATGAGCAGTTCTTC	CASSQAGTSGRNEQFF
.	TRBV2	TRBJ1-3	.	TGTGCCAGCAGTGACGGGACGGGAGTCTCTGGAAACACCATATATTTT	CASSDGTGVSGNTIYF
.	TRBV9	TRBJ1-1	.	TGTGCCAGCAGCGTAGCAACGGGTAACACTGAAGCTTTCTTT	CASSVATGNTEAFF
.	TRBV7-3	TRBJ2-7	many	TGTGCCAGCAGCTTAGGACACCTCTACGAGCAGTACTTC	CASSLGHLYEQYF